Given below is one T cell receptor (beta chain) in context. This sample was included in a study of blood T cell repertoires in COVID-19. Only in-frame clones appear in the TCRdb table, and some are missing; sequencing was by immunoSEQ multiplex PCR. The sample lists hundreds of thousands of clones; 70% to 85% were seen once. This CDR3 spans 14 amino acids. CDR1 KGHSH and CDR2 LQKENI come from the germline V gene. V lost 5 bases, J lost 3 bases, and 13 bases lay in between. Across 24 US areas, participants ranged in age from about 18 to 100 years. Clinical histories supplied by participants themselves formed the basis of cohort assignment. Recovered status applied to Cohort 3 donors who had two consecutive negative PCRs. It also applied to those with clearance or with symptom resolution.

The sample was PBMCs or T cells enriched from blood (not recorded which). The chain has TRBV18 and TRBJ1-1; D may be TRBD1 (5 bases). The TCR sequence derives from a woman aged 55-69 years who had recovered from COVID-19. The chain's CDR3 is CASSFQGQDTEAFF. The CDR3 region has the DNA TGTGCCAGCTCATTCCAGGGTCAGGACACTGAAGCTTTCTTT.